The clone carrying this TCR beta chain was counted ten times or more. The V and J ends lost 3 bases and 6 bases respectively, with 15 bases between them. CDR3 length equals 14 residues. Germline-derived CDR1 and CDR2 are SGHDT and YYEEEE. The source of the sample is a study of T cells in Graves' hyperthyroidism and ophthalmopathy. Template material for amplifying TCR beta CDR3 regions consisted of RNA transcripts. TCR CDR3 regions were first amplified by RT-PCR with HTBI primers. TCRdb redid the calling of the multiplex PCR reads with MiXCR, one entry per CDR3 protein. Here the sample spans 410,000 or so distinct CDR3 sequences, approximately 14% being singletons.

The TCR sequence derives from a man between 18 and 35 years old with Graves' ophthalmopathy. Sequencing was performed on blood. The rearrangement joins TRBV5-6 to TRBJ1-1; a weak D match, TRBD1 (6 bases). In DNA form, the CDR3 reads TGTGCCAGCAGCTCCGACTCGACAGGACCTGAAGCTTTCTTT. It yields the protein CASSSDSTGPEAFF.